The 8 T cell receptor beta chains below come from one sample, sequenced in a study of cytomegalovirus exposure and HLA in healthy donors. The PCR had 60 Vbeta and 13 Jbeta primers. The repertoire was sequenced with immunoSEQ multiplex PCR; TCRdb's copy has only in-frame clones and lacks some. The data contain about 170,000 clones, around 81% of them singletons. Material for sequencing was PBMCs. All receptors derive from a woman between 25 and 40 years old in good health and CMV-seropositive.

The V gene is TRBV7-2, the J gene TRBJ2-5; possible D gene TRBD2, 5 bases. CDR3 length: 15 residues. Per germline, CDR1 SGHTA and CDR2 FQGNSA. V was shortened by 3 bases and J by 5 bases, with 16 bases between the two germline ends. DNA for the CDR3: TGTGCCAGCAGCTTTAGGGCAGGAGGTTGGGAGACCCAGTACTTC. As protein: CASSFRAGGWETQYF.

The gene calls are TRBV27 and TRBJ1-4, with TRBD1 matching over 10 bases. V gave up 4 bases and J gave up 6 bases; unmatched junction bases: 5. The CDR3 is 15 amino acids. Germline V CDR1 and CDR2: MNHEY, SMNVEV (reference sequence). CDR3 nucleotide sequence: TGTGCCAGCAGTTCGACCGGGACAGGGGATGAAAAACTGTTTTTT. This sequence encodes CASSSTGTGDEKLFF.

The chain couples TRBV7-2 to TRBJ2-1, with 10 bases that match TRBD2. Unmatched junction bases numbered 2, after V lost 4 bases and J lost 5 bases. The CDR3 is 14 amino acids. In germline, CDR1 is SGHTA, CDR2 FQGNSA. The CDR3 DNA reads as TGTGCCAGCAGCTGGACTAGCGGAGACAATGAGCAGTTCTTC. It yields the protein CASSWTSGDNEQFF.

The genes are TRBV5-6 and TRBJ2-2, with unresolved D. CDR3 length: 14 amino acids. The V gene lost 4 bases and the J gene lost 5 bases, with 12 bases spanning the gap. Germline V gene sequence: CDR1 SGHDT, CDR2 YYEEEE. In DNA form, the CDR3 reads TGTGCCAGCAGCACCCCTCAGCGAACCGGGGAGCTGTTTTTT. Translating it yields CASSTPQRTGELFF.

This chain joins TRBV19 and TRBJ1-2; the match to TRBD1 covers 9 bases. The CDR3 is 13 residues long. Germline loops: CDR1 LNHDA, CDR2 SQIVND (reference sequence). The trim removed 3 bases at V and 7 bases at J, leaving 3 bases unmatched. This chain's CDR3 is CASSIGTGIGYTF. CDR3 sequence (DNA): TGTGCCAGTAGTATCGGGACAGGGATTGGCTACACCTTC. Full variable domain (outside the CDR3, taken from reference TRBV19 and TRBJ1-2): DGGITQSPKYLFRKEGQNVTLSCEQNLNHDAMYWYRQDPGQGLRLIYYSQIVNDFQKGDIAEGYSVSREKKESFPLTVTSAQKNPTAFYLCASSIGTGIGYTFGSGTRLTVV.

The rearrangement joins TRBV6-5 to TRBJ2-7; TRBD1 aligns across 8 bases. Germline V gene lookup returns CDR1 MNHEY and CDR2 SVGAGI. Trimming at V came to 0 bases and at J to 2 bases, leaving 6 bases not matched to a gene. The CDR3 loop spans 16 amino acids. The CDR3 region is CASSYSMTGVAYEQYF. CDR3 DNA sequence: TGTGCCAGCAGTTACTCGATGACAGGGGTAGCCTACGAGCAGTACTTC.

This rearrangement joins TRBV11-2 to TRBJ2-1; possible D gene TRBD2, 6 bases. The length of the CDR3 is 12 residues. The V end was cut by 1 base, the J end by 10 bases, with 8 bases between. Germline V gene sequence: CDR1 SGHAT, CDR2 FQNNGV. CDR3: CASSLGREEQFF. The CDR3 region has the DNA TGTGCCAGCAGCTTAGGGAGGGAGGAGCAGTTCTTC.

The rearrangement links TRBV4-3 to TRBJ2-7, with a tentative D call TRBD2 (7 bases). This CDR3 contains 13 residues. V dropped 3 bases and J dropped 7 bases, with 13 bases sitting between them. Germline values: CDR1 LGHNA, CDR2 YSLEER. The CDR3 loop reads CASSQGRGLEQYF. CDR3 nucleotides: TGCGCCAGCAGCCAGGGGCGGGGGCTGGAGCAGTACTTC.